One sample yielded the 17 T cell receptor beta chains listed below, sequenced in a study of T-cell reconstitution after alpha-beta-depleted transplantation in children. As it was prepared, the TCRbeta library received unique molecular identifiers. TCRdb processed the PCR reads anew with MiXCR; each CDR3 protein has one entry. The table has roughly 500,000 distinct CDR3 sequences, 10% to 13% seen once. Sample: PBMCs, taken before TCRalphabeta/CD19-depleted stem cell transplant. The receptors shown here come from a child under 10 years old with inherited bone marrow failure, due to receive a stem cell transplant.

This clonotype came up many times. V and J are TRBV10-2 and TRBJ2-3; 13 nucleotides agree with TRBD2. The CDR3 runs to 15 residues. Losses at the gene ends were 8 bases for V and 0 bases for J; bases not matched to a gene: 2. CDR1 and CDR2 (germline): WSHSY, SAAADI. Written as DNA, the CDR3 is TGCGCCAGCCGGACTAGCGGGGGTAGCACAGATACGCAGTATTTT. Protein: CASRTSGGSTDTQYF.

There are many counts of this clonotype. The rearrangement uses TRBV12-3 or TRBV12-4 and TRBJ2-3, with a weak D call TRBD2 (5 bases). CDR3 length: 14 amino acids. Trimming took 4 bases from V and 4 from J, leaving 12 bases between them. CDR3 sequence: CASSSQVGADTQYF. CDR3 bases: TGTGCCAGCAGTTCCCAGGTCGGGGCAGATACGCAGTATTTT.

This clonotype was observed many times. The V gene is TRBV21-1, the J gene TRBJ1-1; no DNA check was done on the table's D call, TRBD1. TRBV21-1 is listed as a pseudogene. The CDR3 spans 15 residues. The CDR3: CASSIGIRGNTEAFF. CDR3 in DNA: TGTGCCAGCAGCATTGGGATAAGGGGGAACACTGAAGCTTTCTTT.

This chain uses TRBV12-1 with TRBJ2-7; the D call in the table, TRBD1, was not verified against the DNA. TRBV12-1 is noted as a pseudogene. CDR3 length: 12 residues. CDR3 DNA sequence: TGTGCCAGCAGCCCCGGGGTCCCTCAGCAGTACTTC. It specifies CASSPGVPQQYF.

The chain carries TRBV28 and TRBJ1-5; D gene ambiguous. V was clipped by 5 bases and J by 15 bases, with 17 bases between them. Germline V gene sequence: CDR1 MDHEN, CDR2 SYDVKM. The CDR3 spans 12 residues. CDR3 bases: TGTGCCAGCAGTCCAACTTTGGCTTCAACGCATTTT. Protein: CASSPTLASTHF.

A few counts support this clonotype. This chain joins TRBV20-1 and TRBJ1-1; 11 bases are a match to TRBD1. Germline V gives CDR1 DFQATT, CDR2 SNEGSKA (reference sequence). This CDR3 region has 14 residues. The trim removed 5 bases at V and 1 base at J, leaving 3 bases unmatched. The CDR3 DNA reads as TGCAGTGCTCGGACAGGGGGCACGAACACTGAAGCTTTCTTT. Encoded protein: CSARTGGTNTEAFF.

This clonotype was counted at least ten times. V and J are TRBV6-1 and TRBJ2-1, with 7 bases identical to TRBD1. This CDR3 has 15 residues. Trimming took 4 bases from V and 4 from J; bases not matched to a gene: 7. Germline values: CDR1 MNHNS, CDR2 SASEGT. The CDR3 loop is CASSGKTGVYNEQFF. The CDR3 DNA reads as TGTGCCAGCAGTGGGAAAACAGGGGTTTACAATGAGCAGTTCTTC.

This clonotype occurred a few times. The gene calls are TRBV5-5 and TRBJ1-2; D might be TRBD1 (5 bases). Germline CDR1 reads SGHKS; CDR2 reads YYEKEE (reference sequence). V was shortened by 5 bases and J by 3 bases, with 11 bases between the two germline ends. The CDR3 runs to 13 residues. CDR3 loop: CASRGRTDYGYTF. The CDR3 DNA is TGTGCCAGCAGGGGGCGCACCGACTATGGCTACACCTTC. The whole variable domain, filled in from reference TRBV5-5 and TRBJ1-2, reads DAGVTQSPTHLIKTRGQQVTLRCSPISGHKSVSWYQQVLGQGPQFIFQYYEKEERGRGNFPDRFSARQFPNYSSELNVNALLLGDSALYLCASRGRTDYGYTFGSGTRLTVV.

This clonotype was counted ten times or more. CDR3 bases: TGTGCCTGGCTACCCCAGGGTCTCAACACTGAAGCTTTCTTT. It translates to CAWLPQGLNTEAFF. The chain carries TRBV30 and TRBJ1-1, with D possibly TRBD1 on 5 matching bases. This CDR3 contains 14 residues. V lost 5 bases to trimming and J lost 2 bases, with 15 bases between them. Germline V gene sequence: CDR1 GTSNPN, CDR2 SVGIG (reference sequence).

This clonotype was seen at least ten times. The chain uses TRBV6-5 and TRBJ2-7; D might be TRBD1 (8 bases). V was pared by 0 bases and J by 4 bases, with 16 bases between. Germline-derived CDR1 and CDR2 are MNHEY and SVGAGI. The CDR3 runs to 16 residues. DNA for the CDR3: TGTGCCAGCAGTTACTCGAGAGGACAGGGACTATACGAGCAGTACTTC. The encoded protein is CASSYSRGQGLYEQYF.

There are many counts of this clonotype. This chain uses TRBV10-3 with TRBJ2-7; TRBD2 aligns across 7 bases. The CDR3 runs 14 residues. V shed 0 bases, J shed 5 bases, and the junction held 4 bases outside the gene matches. In germline, CDR1 is ENHRY, CDR2 SYGVKD. This CDR3 reads CAISESWGGNEQYF. In DNA form, the CDR3 reads TGTGCCATCAGTGAGTCGTGGGGGGGGAACGAGCAGTACTTC.

The CDR3 loop reads CSAGGLAGGRQFF. CDR3 DNA: TGCAGTGCAGGAGGACTAGCGGGAGGGCGGCAGTTCTTC. The chain carries TRBV20-1 and TRBJ2-1; TRBD2 matches at 15 bases. V shed 6 bases and J 12 bases; nucleotides not matched to a gene: 6. The germline gives CDR1 DFQATT, CDR2 SNEGSKA (reference sequence). The CDR3 loop spans 13 amino acids.

This clonotype has a count of ten or more. The chain joins TRBV12-3 or TRBV12-4 to TRBJ1-5; D might be TRBD1 (6 bases). Between the trimmed V and J ends, which lost 7 bases and 1 base, there was a span of 11 bases. The CDR3 has 14 amino acids. The CDR3 reads CASIGGISNQPQHF. The CDR3 DNA sequence: TGTGCCAGCATAGGGGGTATAAGCAATCAGCCCCAGCATTTT.

The chain is built from TRBV12-3 or TRBV12-4 and TRBJ2-5; 9 positions match TRBD1. The CDR3 has 16 amino acids. V shed 5 bases and J 5 bases; nucleotides not matched to a gene: 12. In DNA form, the CDR3 reads TGTGCCAGCAGTCCTTCCGGACAGGGGACGGGTGAGACCCAGTACTTC. Translated: CASSPSGQGTGETQYF.

This clonotype turned up a few times. The chain joins TRBV6-5 to TRBJ2-2, with 7 nucleotides matching TRBD2. Germline trimming cut 3 bases from V and 0 bases from J; bases unmatched to any gene: 4. The CDR3 covers 16 residues. Germline V gene data show CDR1 as MNHEY and CDR2 as SVGAGI. The CDR3 loop is CASSYRLAPNTGELFF. The DNA for the CDR3 is TGTGCCAGCAGTTATCGACTAGCCCCGAACACCGGGGAGCTGTTTTTT.

For this clonotype: A much larger clone lies one base from this, so it may be a read error. The rearrangement links TRBV12-3 or TRBV12-4 to TRBJ1-5; 8 nucleotides align to TRBD1. The CDR3 has 15 amino acids. This CDR3 reads CTSSLSGQGNQPQHF. The CDR3 DNA is TGTACCAGCAGTTTATCGGGACAGGGCAATCAGCCCCAGCATTTT.

There are a few counts of this clonotype. The chain carries TRBV27 and TRBJ2-3, with D perhaps assigned TRBD1 or TRBD2 (5 bases each). Germline values: CDR1 MNHEY, CDR2 SMNVEV (reference sequence). Trimming cost V 2 bases and J 2 bases, with 14 bases left between them. CDR3 size: 16 residues. The CDR3 sequence is CASSLGAPGPTDTQYF. The CDR3 bases are TGTGCCAGCAGTTTAGGGGCCCCGGGACCCACAGATACGCAGTATTTT.